The source of this T cell receptor beta chain is a study of T cell repertoires in aging, cancer and after chemotherapy. About the research overall: About 10 million TCR reads made up the full dataset.

Peripheral blood genomic DNA, not sorted cells or RNA, was the template. From germline, CDR1 is LNHDA and CDR2 SQIVND (reference sequence). V was shortened by 4 bases and J by 3 bases, with 22 bases between the two germline ends. CDR3 size: 17 residues. The study's findings and limits: Across the chemotherapy interval, each cancer cohort showed higher median generation probability, suggesting thymic rebound.

TRB rearrangements spanning V, D and J were amplified using mixed TRB-A/B primers. MiXCR, run by TCRdb on the multiplex PCR reads, gives a single entry per CDR3 protein. The sample holds roughly 5,000 distinct CDR3 sequences, approximately 50% seen once. On this clonotype itself: Its target is unknown.

The rearrangement joins TRBV19 to TRBJ2-7; D is possibly TRBD2 (7 bases). Sequencing was done on a sample of blood. The sequence was collected from a human donor in good health. CDR3 region: CASSTRVGGQLSYEQYF. CDR3 sequence (DNA): TGTGCCAGTAGTACCCGGGTGGGGGGGCAGTTAAGCTACGAGCAGTACTTC.